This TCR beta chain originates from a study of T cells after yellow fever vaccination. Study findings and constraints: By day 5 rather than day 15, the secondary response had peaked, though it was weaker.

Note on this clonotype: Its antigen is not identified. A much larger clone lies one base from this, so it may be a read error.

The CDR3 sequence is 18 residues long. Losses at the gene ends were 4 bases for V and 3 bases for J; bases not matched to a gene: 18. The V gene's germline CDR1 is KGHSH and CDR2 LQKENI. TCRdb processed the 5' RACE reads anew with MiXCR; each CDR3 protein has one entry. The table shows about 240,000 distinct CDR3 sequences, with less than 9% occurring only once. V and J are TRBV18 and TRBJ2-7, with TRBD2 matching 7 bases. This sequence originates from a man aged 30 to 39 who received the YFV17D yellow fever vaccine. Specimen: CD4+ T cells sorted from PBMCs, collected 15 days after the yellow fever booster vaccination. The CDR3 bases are TGTGCCAGCTCACAGAGGGTACGACTCGGACTAGAGGACTACGAGCAGTACTTC. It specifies CASSQRVRLGLEDYEQYF.